This T cell receptor (beta chain) stems from a study of lymphopenia after photon versus proton radiotherapy (dated by TCRdb to between 2019 and 2020). Regarding the complete study: In patients with gastrointestinal tumors who developed high-grade lymphopenia, the study compared the immunological effects of photon radiation therapy with those of proton radiation therapy. The cohort included over 15 patients with gastrointestinal tumors who developed lymphopenia after receiving either photon or proton therapy. The study aimed to characterize how the two radiation modalities differ in their impact on the immune system. General findings and caveats noted by the study authors: Across the cohort, among patients who died, a greater drop in TCR diversity after the nadir was inversely correlated with overall survival time. During treatment, patients who received proton therapy stayed relatively stable, whereas patients who received photon therapy lost naive T cells and TCR diversity and gained effector/memory populations. The survival association was examined only in patients who died, and the authors described better survival with proton therapy as a possibility, not as a demonstrated result. Once the lymphocyte count had reached its nadir, the repertoires of photon-treated patients showed oligoclonal expansion, particularly of CD8+ Temra cells, and this expansion drove the decline in diversity.

This clone was observed a single time. Its antigen target is currently unknown. It has no much larger one-base neighbor in the sample; base qualities were not kept. Libraries came from the immunoSEQ multiplex PCR assay. T cell repertoires were profiled by deep sequencing of rearranged TCR beta loci, alongside multiparametric flow cytometry. Not all clones reach the TCRdb copy of this immuneACCESS table, which keeps in-frame sequences only. Checked studies attribute under half of the gap to unresolved V genes and leave the rest unexplained. This sample lists 70,000 or so clones; just under 95% were detected once. Of the sample, about 2.2% is held by the ten largest clones. This clonotype originated in a woman in her thirties or forties with cholangiocarcinoma. The sample here was peripheral blood, taken from a patient treated with photon-based radiotherapy.

The nucleotides read TGTGCCAGCACCGGCTTTTCAGGGGCGGGTGGCTACACCTTC. Its coded protein is CASTGFSGAGGYTF. The sequence is built from TRBV28 and TRBJ1-2; a tentative D call is TRBD1 (6 bases match). CDR1 and CDR2 were assigned from the germline V gene as MDHEN and SYDVKM. V is reduced by 7 bases and J by 7 bases, leaving a spacing of 19 bases between them. The CDR3 sequence holds 14 residues, the cysteine and phenylalanine included. The entry retains the CDR3 DNA only, 42 bases that are in frame from base 1.